The 18 T cell receptor beta chains listed next were all sequenced from one sample in a study of blood T cells in healthy people across ages (dated by TCRdb to between 2014 and 2017). The method was 5' RACE. TCRdb shows the sequencer as Illumina HiSeq 2500. A second PCR of about 6 to 11 cycles was run with a J-beta primer mix and a sample-barcoded 5' primer. The raw public reads went through TCRdb reprocessing: fastp at Q25, MiXCR clone calling, in-frame beta chains kept. Each entry merges the rows of one CDR3 protein and shows their most common DNA and genes. The sample table contains hundreds of thousands of distinct CDR3 sequences; only one count was recorded for 56% of them. The ten largest clones add up to approximately 24% of the sample. Input material: blood. These TCRs come from a man aged 40-50 years in good health.

The V call is TRBV9, the J call TRBJ2-1, with 12 bases that match TRBD1. The J segment lost 6 bases and the V segment lost 2 bases, leaving 3 bases of the junction unmatched. Germline assignment: CDR1 SGDLS and CDR2 YYNGEE. The CDR3 has 15 residues. CDR3 protein: CASSVAGQGANEQFF. CDR3 nucleotide sequence: TGTGCCAGCAGCGTGGCGGGACAGGGGGCCAATGAGCAGTTCTTC.

The J gene is TRBJ2-1, the V gene TRBV20-1; 9 bases are shared with TRBD2. From germline, CDR1 is DFQATT and CDR2 SNEGSKA (reference sequence). Unmatched junction bases numbered 13, after V lost 6 bases and J lost 7 bases. The CDR3 loop spans 15 amino acids. The CDR3 DNA reads TGCAGTGCGTACTCCGGCGGGGGGGCTGGGAATGAGCAGTTCTTC. Its translation: CSAYSGGGAGNEQFF.

The chain recombines TRBV24-1 with TRBJ2-5; no reliable D call. The CDR3 sequence is 14 residues long. V lost 0 bases, J lost 3 bases, and 7 bases lay in between. Germline CDR1 KGHDR, CDR2 SFDVKD. The CDR3 region has the DNA TGTGCCACCAGTGATTTGGGCAGCAAAGAGACCCAGTACTTC. Translation gives CATSDLGSKETQYF.

The chain has TRBV7-2 and TRBJ1-2; D gene uncertain. The V gene's germline CDR1 is SGHTA and CDR2 FQGNSA. Trimming removed 5 bases at V and 4 bases at J, with 17 bases between. This CDR3 comprises 15 residues. As DNA, the CDR3 is TGTGCCAGCAGCCAAAGTCCAACTGCGGGCTATGGCTACACCTTC. Residues: CASSQSPTAGYGYTF.

The chain combines TRBV4-3 with TRBJ2-5, with 10 bases identical to TRBD2. Germline V gene sequence: CDR1 LGHNA, CDR2 YSLEER. The V gene end was trimmed by 6 bases and the J gene end by 11 bases; junction bases not matched to a gene: 15. The CDR3 has 15 residues. The CDR3 is CASSTQLAGENEQYF. CDR3 DNA sequence: TGCGCCAGCAGTACCCAGCTAGCGGGAGAGAATGAGCAGTACTTC.

The rearrangement links TRBV20-1 to TRBJ2-7, with 8 bases that match TRBD1. From germline, CDR1 is DFQATT and CDR2 SNEGSKA (reference sequence). The CDR3 contains 14 residues. The J segment lost 1 base and the V segment lost 3 bases, leaving 5 bases of the junction unmatched. The CDR3 DNA reads TGCAGTGCTAGTGGACAGGGTGCATCCTACGAGCAGTACTTC. Amino acid sequence: CSASGQGASYEQYF.

The chain uses TRBV5-1 and TRBJ2-3; D is undetermined. V gave up 0 bases and J gave up 3 bases, with 8 bases separating them. The germline V gene has CDR1 SGHRS and CDR2 YFSETQ. The length of the CDR3 is 14 residues. In DNA, the CDR3 is TGCGCCAGCAGCTTGGCCCTTTTGACAGATACGCAGTATTTT. This gives the protein CASSLALLTDTQYF.

This chain links TRBV2 with TRBJ2-7; D gene uncertain. Trimming took off 9 bases at V and 12 bases at J, with 18 bases between the two ends. Germline CDR1 SNHLY, CDR2 FYNNEI. This CDR3 contains 11 residues. The CDR3 reads CASLRVSTAYF. The CDR3 DNA is TGTGCCAGTCTCCGGGTTTCGACCGCGTACTTC. Together with reference TRBV2 and TRBJ2-7, the CDR3 gives the full variable domain: EPEVTQTPSHQVTQMGQEVILRCVPISNHLYFYWYRQILGQKVEFLVSFYNNEISEKSEIFDDQFSVERPDGSNFTLKIRSTKLEDSAMYFCASLRVSTAYFGPGTRLTVT.

The chain recombines TRBV6-2 or TRBV6-3 with TRBJ1-2, with 8 bases identical to TRBD1. Per germline, CDR1 MNHEY and CDR2 SVGEGT. Trimming removed 10 bases from V and 2 bases from J; junction bases left unmatched: 15. There are 16 residues in the CDR3. The CDR3 DNA follows: TGTGCCACCCGAGGTCGGGGACAGGCAAAAAACTATGGCTACACCTTC. Translated, it gives CATRGRGQAKNYGYTF.

The chain uses TRBV7-2 and TRBJ1-4; D possibly corresponds to TRBD1 (5 bases). The germline CDR1 and CDR2 sequences are SGHTA and FQGNSA. The CDR3 loop spans 14 amino acids. V dropped 3 bases and J dropped 3 bases, with 8 bases sitting between them. In DNA form, the CDR3 reads TGTGCCAGCAGCTTTGGAGGGGCTAATGAAAAACTGTTTTTT. Translation: CASSFGGANEKLFF.

This chain links TRBV28 with TRBJ2-5, with 8 bases that match TRBD1. J gave up 4 bases and V 8 bases, and 9 bases lay outside the gene matches. The germline CDR1 and CDR2 sequences are MDHEN and SYDVKM. This CDR3 spans 14 amino acids. The CDR3, as DNA: TGTGCCAGCTTGGGACAGGACCTAGGAGAGACCCAGTACTTC. As protein: CASLGQDLGETQYF.

The chain employs TRBV7-2 and TRBJ1-4; D not certain. The CDR3 covers 16 residues. With 4 bases removed from V and 2 bases from J, the gap between germline ends came to 14 bases. Germline CDR1 is SGHTA and CDR2 is FQGNSA. The CDR3 loop reads CASSSGRGVTNEKLFF. DNA for the CDR3: TGTGCCAGCAGCTCAGGACGGGGAGTTACTAATGAAAAACTGTTTTTT.

DNA for the CDR3: TGTGCCAGCAGCCAACTAGGGAGTGAGCAGTTCTTC. Translating gives CASSQLGSEQFF. The V and J genes are TRBV3-1 and TRBJ2-1; a possible D gene is TRBD2 (5 bases). This CDR3 comprises 12 residues. Trimming left V 2 bases short and J 9 bases short, with 8 bases between. Germline V gene data show CDR1 as LGHDT and CDR2 as YNNKEL (reference sequence).

The sample holds a few counts of this clonotype. CDR3 bases: TGTGCCAGCAGCCCGCGGGAGGGCCTCTACGAGCAGTACTTC. Amino acid sequence: CASSPREGLYEQYF. The chain has TRBV28 and TRBJ2-7, with TRBD2 matching over 9 bases. The germline V gene has CDR1 MDHEN and CDR2 SYDVKM. CDR3 length equals 14 residues. Trimming removed 6 bases from V and 3 bases from J; junction bases left unmatched: 6.

The chain uses TRBV25-1 and TRBJ2-6, with D hard to call. The CDR3 spans 15 residues. CDR1 is MGHDK, CDR2 SYGVNS, per germline. Trimming took off 5 bases at V and 0 bases at J, with 8 bases between the two ends. The CDR3 sequence: CASSYGFSGANVLTF. The CDR3, as DNA: TGTGCCAGCAGTTACGGTTTCTCTGGGGCCAACGTCCTGACTTTC.

The chain uses TRBV27 and TRBJ2-2, with 12 bases aligning to TRBD2. This CDR3 contains 17 residues. V dropped 3 bases and J dropped 4; count of bases not matched to a gene: 6. Germline V gene sequence: CDR1 MNHEY, CDR2 SMNVEV (reference sequence). The chain's CDR3 is CASSFIWTSGATGELFF. CDR3 DNA: TGTGCCAGCAGTTTTATCTGGACTAGCGGGGCCACCGGGGAGCTGTTTTTT.

This clonotype was observed a handful of times. J is TRBJ1-2 and V is TRBV27, with a tentative D call TRBD1 (5 bases). Between the trimmed V and J ends, which lost 5 bases and 3 bases, there was a span of 19 bases. The germline V gene has CDR1 MNHEY and CDR2 SMNVEV (reference sequence). This CDR3 comprises 16 residues. For the CDR3, the DNA is TGTGCCAGCAGTGGGACGTCGTGGTACCGCGACTATGGCTACACCTTC. This codes for CASSGTSWYRDYGYTF.

With respect to this clonotype: The junction differs from germline at one of its ends, possibly a read error. The chain employs TRBV9 and TRBJ2-1; the D is unclear. Germline values: CDR1 SGDLS, CDR2 YYNGEE. The CDR3 covers 16 residues. The CDR3, as DNA: TGTGCCAGCAGCGTAGCGTCACGACCTTCCTACAATAAGCAGTTCTTC. Translating gives CASSVASRPSYNKQFF.